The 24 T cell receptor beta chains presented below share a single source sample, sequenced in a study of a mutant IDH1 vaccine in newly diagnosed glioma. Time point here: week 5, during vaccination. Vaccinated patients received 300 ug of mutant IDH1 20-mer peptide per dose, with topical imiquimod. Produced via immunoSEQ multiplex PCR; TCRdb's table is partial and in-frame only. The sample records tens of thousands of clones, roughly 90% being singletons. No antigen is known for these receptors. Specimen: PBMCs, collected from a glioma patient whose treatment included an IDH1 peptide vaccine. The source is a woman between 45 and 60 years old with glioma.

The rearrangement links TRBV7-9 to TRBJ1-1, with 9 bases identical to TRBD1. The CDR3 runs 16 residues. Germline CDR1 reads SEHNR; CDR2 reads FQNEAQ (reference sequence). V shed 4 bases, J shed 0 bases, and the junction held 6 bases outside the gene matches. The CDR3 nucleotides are TGTGCCAGCAGCTACAGGGGGCGCGGGATGAACACTGAAGCTTTCTTT. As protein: CASSYRGRGMNTEAFF.

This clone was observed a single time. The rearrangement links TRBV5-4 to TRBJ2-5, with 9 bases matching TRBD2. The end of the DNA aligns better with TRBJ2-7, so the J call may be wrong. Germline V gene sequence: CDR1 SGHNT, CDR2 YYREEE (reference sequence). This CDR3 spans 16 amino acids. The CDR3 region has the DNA TGTGCCAGCTCTCCAGGGGGTAGCGGGGGCTCCTACGAGCAGTACTTC. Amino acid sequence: CASSPGGSGGSYEQYF.

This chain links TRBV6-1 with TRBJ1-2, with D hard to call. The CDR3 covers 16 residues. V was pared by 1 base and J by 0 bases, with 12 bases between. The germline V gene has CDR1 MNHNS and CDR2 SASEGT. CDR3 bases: TGTGCCAGCAGTGAAGGGAGTGGCAGACCTAACTATGGCTACACCTTC. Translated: CASSEGSGRPNYGYTF.

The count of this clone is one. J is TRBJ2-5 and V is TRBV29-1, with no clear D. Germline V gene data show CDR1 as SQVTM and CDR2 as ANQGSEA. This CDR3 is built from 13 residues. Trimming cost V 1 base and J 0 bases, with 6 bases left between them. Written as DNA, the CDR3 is TGCAGCGTTGAAGGGACGGACCAAGAGACCCAGTACTTC. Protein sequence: CSVEGTDQETQYF.

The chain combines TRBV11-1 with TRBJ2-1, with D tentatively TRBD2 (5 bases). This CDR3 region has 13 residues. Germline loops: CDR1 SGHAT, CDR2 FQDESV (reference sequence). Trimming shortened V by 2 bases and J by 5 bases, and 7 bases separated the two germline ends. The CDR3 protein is CASSLSSNNEQFF. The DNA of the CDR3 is TGTGCCAGCAGCTTATCTAGCAACAATGAGCAGTTCTTC.

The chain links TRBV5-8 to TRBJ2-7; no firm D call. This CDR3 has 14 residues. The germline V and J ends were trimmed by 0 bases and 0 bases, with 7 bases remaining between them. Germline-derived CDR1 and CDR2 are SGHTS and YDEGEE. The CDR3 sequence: CASSLAKGSYEQYF. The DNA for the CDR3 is TGTGCCAGCAGCTTGGCCAAAGGCTCCTACGAGCAGTACTTC.

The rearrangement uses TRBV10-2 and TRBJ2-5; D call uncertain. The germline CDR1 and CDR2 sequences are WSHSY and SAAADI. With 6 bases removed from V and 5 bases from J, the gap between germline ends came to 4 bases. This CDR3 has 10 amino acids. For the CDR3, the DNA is TGCGCCAGCAGCGGGGAGACCCAGTACTTC. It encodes CASSGETQYF.

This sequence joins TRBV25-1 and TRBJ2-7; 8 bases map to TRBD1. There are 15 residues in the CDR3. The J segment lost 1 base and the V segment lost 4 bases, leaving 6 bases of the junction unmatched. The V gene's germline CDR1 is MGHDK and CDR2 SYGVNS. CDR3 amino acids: CASSGSGGGSYEQYF. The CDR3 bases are TGTGCCAGCAGTGGATCAGGGGGCGGTTCCTACGAGCAGTACTTC.

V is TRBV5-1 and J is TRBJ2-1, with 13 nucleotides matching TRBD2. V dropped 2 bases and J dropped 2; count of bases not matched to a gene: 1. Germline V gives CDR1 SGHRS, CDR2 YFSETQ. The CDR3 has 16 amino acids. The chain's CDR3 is CASSFGLAGAYNEQFF. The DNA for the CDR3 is TGCGCCAGCAGCTTCGGACTAGCGGGAGCCTACAATGAGCAGTTCTTC.

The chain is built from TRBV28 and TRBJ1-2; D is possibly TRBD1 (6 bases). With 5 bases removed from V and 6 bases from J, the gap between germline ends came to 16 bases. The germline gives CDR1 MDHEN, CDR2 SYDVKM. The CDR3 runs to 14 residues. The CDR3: CASSLQGRVHGYTF. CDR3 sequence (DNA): TGTGCCAGCAGTCTACAGGGTCGTGTCCATGGCTACACCTTC.

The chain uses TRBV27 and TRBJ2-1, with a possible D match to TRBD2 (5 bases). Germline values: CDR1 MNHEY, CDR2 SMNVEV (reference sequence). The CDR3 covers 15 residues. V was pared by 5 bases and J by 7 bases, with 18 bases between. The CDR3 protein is CASSPSQRPRNEQFF. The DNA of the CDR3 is TGTGCCAGCAGTCCCTCACAGCGGCCGAGGAATGAGCAGTTCTTC.

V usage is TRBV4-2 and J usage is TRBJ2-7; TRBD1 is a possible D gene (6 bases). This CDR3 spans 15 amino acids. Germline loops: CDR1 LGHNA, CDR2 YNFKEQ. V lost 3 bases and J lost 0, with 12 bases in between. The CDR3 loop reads CASSQAPGHSYEQYF. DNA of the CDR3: TGTGCCAGCAGCCAGGCCCCGGGACACTCCTACGAGCAGTACTTC.

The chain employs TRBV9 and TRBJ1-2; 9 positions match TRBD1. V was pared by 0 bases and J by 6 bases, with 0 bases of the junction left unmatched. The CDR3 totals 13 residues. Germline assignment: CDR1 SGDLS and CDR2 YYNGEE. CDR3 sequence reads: CASSVGDRDGYTF. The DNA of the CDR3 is TGTGCCAGCAGCGTAGGGGACAGGGATGGCTACACCTTC.

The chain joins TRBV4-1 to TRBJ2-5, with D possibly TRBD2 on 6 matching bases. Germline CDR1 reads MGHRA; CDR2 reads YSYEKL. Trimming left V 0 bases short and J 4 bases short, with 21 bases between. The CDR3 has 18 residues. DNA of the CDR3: TGCGCCAGCAGCCAAGATTCTGGAAGCCTCCTCGGGGGAGAGACCCAGTACTTC. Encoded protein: CASSQDSGSLLGGETQYF.

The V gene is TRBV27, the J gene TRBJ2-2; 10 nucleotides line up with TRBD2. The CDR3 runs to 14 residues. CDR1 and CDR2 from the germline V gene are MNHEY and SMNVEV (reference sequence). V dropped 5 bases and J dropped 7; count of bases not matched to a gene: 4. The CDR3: CASSPAGGFGELFF. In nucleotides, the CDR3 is TGTGCCAGCAGTCCAGCGGGAGGGTTCGGGGAGCTGTTTTTT.

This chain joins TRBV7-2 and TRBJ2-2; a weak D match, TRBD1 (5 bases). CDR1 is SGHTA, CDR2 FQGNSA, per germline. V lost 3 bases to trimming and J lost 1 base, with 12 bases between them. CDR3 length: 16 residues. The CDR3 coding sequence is TGTGCCAGCAGCTTCATAGGGGCACGGAACACCGGGGAGCTGTTTTTT. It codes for CASSFIGARNTGELFF. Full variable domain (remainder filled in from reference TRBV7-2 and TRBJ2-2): GAGVSQSPSNKVTEKGKDVELRCDPISGHTALYWYRQSLGQGLEFLIYFQGNSAPDKSGLPSDRFSAERTGGSVSTLTIQRTQQEDSAVYLCASSFIGARNTGELFFGEGSRLTVL.

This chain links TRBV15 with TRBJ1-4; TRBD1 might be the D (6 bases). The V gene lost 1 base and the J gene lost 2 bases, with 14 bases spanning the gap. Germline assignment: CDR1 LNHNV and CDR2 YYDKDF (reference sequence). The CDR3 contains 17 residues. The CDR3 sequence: CATSRGWGAPTNEKLFF. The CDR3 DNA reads TGTGCCACCAGCAGAGGTTGGGGGGCGCCCACTAATGAAAAACTGTTTTTT.

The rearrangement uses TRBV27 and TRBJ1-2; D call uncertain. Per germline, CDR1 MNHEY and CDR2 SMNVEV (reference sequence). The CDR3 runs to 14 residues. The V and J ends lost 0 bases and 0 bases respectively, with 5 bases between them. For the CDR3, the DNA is TGTGCCAGCAGTTTATCGGGCTCTAACTATGGCTACACCTTC. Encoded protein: CASSLSGSNYGYTF.

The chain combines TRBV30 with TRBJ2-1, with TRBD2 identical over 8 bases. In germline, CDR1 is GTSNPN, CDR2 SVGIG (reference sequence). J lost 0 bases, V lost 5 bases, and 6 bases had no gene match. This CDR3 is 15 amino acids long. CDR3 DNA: TGTGCCTGGGGTGGCGGGAGGAGCTCCTACAATGAGCAGTTCTTC. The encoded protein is CAWGGGRSSYNEQFF.

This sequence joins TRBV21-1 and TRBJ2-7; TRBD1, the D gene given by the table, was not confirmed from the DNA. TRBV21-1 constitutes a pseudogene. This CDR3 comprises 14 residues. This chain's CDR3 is CASSKGDTTYEQYF. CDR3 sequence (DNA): TGTGCCAGCAGCAAAGGGGACACCACCTACGAGCAGTACTTC.

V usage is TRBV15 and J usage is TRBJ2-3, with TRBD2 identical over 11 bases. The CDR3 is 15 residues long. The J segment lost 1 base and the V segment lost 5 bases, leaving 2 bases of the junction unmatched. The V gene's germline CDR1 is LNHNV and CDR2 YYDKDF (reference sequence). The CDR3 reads CATSAGLAGTDTQYF. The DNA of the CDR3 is TGTGCCACCAGCGCGGGACTAGCGGGCACAGATACGCAGTATTTT. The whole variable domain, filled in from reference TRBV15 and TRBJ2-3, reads DAMVIQNPRYQVTQFGKPVTLSCSQTLNHNVMYWYQQKSSQAPKLLFHYYDKDFNNEADTPDNFQSRRPNTSFCFLDIRSPGLGDTAMYLCATSAGLAGTDTQYFGPGTRLTVL.

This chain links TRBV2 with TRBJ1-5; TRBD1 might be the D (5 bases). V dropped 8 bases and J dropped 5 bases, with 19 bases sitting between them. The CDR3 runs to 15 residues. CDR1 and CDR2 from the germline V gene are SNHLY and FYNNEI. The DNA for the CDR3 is TGTGCCAGCGTTGGCAGGGAAGGGATCGATCAGCCCCAGCATTTT. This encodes CASVGREGIDQPQHF.

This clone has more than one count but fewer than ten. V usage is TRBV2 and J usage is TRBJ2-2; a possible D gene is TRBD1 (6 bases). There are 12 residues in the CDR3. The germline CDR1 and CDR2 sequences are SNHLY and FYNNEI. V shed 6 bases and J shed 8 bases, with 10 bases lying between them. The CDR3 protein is CASRTTGGELFF. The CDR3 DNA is TGTGCCAGCAGGACTACAGGGGGGGAGCTGTTTTTT.

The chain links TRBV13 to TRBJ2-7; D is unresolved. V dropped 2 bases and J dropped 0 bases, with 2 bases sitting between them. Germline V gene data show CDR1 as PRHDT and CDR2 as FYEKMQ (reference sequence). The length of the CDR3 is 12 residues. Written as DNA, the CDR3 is TGTGCCAGCAGCTTACCCTCCTACGAGCAGTACTTC. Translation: CASSLPSYEQYF.